This entry lists 9 T cell receptor beta chains sequenced from one sample in a study of patients and donors after allogeneic stem cell transplantation. TCRdb ran MiXCR on the RT-PCR reads and lists one entry per CDR3 protein. The sample lists about a million distinct CDR3 sequences, about a sixth occurring once. Sequencing was carried out using blood, either unsorted or a sorted T cell fraction (not recorded which). Every receptor here comes from a human donor who was either an allogeneic HSCT recipient or a stem cell or donor lymphocyte infusion donor (not recorded which). It is not recorded whose cells these are; they may come from a transplant donor.

This clonotype has just a few counts. The chain has TRBV4-2 and TRBJ1-2, with a possible D match to TRBD1 (6 bases). The germline V gene encodes CDR1 LGHNA and CDR2 YNFKEQ. This CDR3 has 18 residues. V shed 0 bases and J shed 3 bases, with 20 bases lying between them. CDR3 bases: TGTGCCAGCAGCCAAGATCCTGGGGGGGGCTCAATTCACTATGGCTACACCTTC. As protein: CASSQDPGGGSIHYGYTF.

This sequence joins TRBV7-2 and TRBJ1-4; the D is unclear. The V end lost 8 bases, the J end lost 2 bases, and 12 bases lay between the germline ends. The CDR3 sequence is 14 residues long. Germline V gene lookup returns CDR1 SGHTA and CDR2 FQGNSA. The CDR3 loop reads CASSPLSTNEKLFF. CDR3 bases: TGTGCCAGCTCACCCCTATCGACTAATGAAAAACTGTTTTTT.

This clonotype was counted a few times. V is TRBV24-1 and J is TRBJ2-2; a possible D gene is TRBD2 (6 bases). CDR3 length: 15 residues. Per the germline V gene, CDR1 is KGHDR and CDR2 is SFDVKD. Deletions cut 3 bases from V and 3 bases from J, with 10 bases between. CDR3 sequence reads: CATSDPGGDTGELFF. The CDR3 DNA reads as TGTGCCACCAGTGATCCTGGCGGGGACACCGGGGAGCTGTTTTTT.

This clonotype has only a few counts. The CDR3 protein is CASSQDGRTNQPQHF. The CDR3 region has the DNA TGCGCCAGCAGCCAAGACGGACGGACCAATCAGCCCCAGCATTTT. The chain couples TRBV4-3 to TRBJ1-5; D uncertain. This CDR3 comprises 15 residues. CDR1 LGHNA and CDR2 YSLEER come from the germline V gene. Trimming pared 0 bases from V and 3 bases from J, leaving 9 bases between.

This clonotype has a handful of counts. The chain employs TRBV7-2 and TRBJ2-3, with 12 positions matching TRBD1. The CDR3 sequence is 15 residues long. Trimming cost V 2 bases and J 6 bases; bases outside gene matches: 3. Germline V gene sequence: CDR1 SGHTA, CDR2 FQGNSA. CDR3 coding DNA: TGTGCCAGCAGCTTACGGGACAGGGGGCACGATACGCAGTATTTT. This gives the protein CASSLRDRGHDTQYF.

The sample holds many counts of this clonotype. This sequence joins TRBV5-1 and TRBJ1-2; D might be TRBD1 (5 bases). The CDR3 has 15 residues. The germline CDR1 and CDR2 sequences are SGHRS and YFSETQ. The germline V and J ends were trimmed by 4 bases and 4 bases, with 17 bases remaining between them. The CDR3 bases are TGCGCCAGCAGCGTTGAGAAGCAGGGAACCTATGGCTACACCTTC. Translating gives CASSVEKQGTYGYTF. Combining the CDR3 with reference TRBV5-1 and TRBJ1-2 gives the whole variable domain KAGVTQTPRYLIKTRGQQVTLSCSPISGHRSVSWYQQTPGQGLQFLFEYFSETQRNKGNFPGRFSGRQFSNSRSEMNVSTLELGDSALYLCASSVEKQGTYGYTFGSGTRLTVV.

This clonotype was counted only a few times. The J gene is TRBJ1-2, the V gene TRBV29-1, with 8 positions matching TRBD1. Germline CDR1 SQVTM, CDR2 ANQGSEA. The CDR3 spans 15 residues. Trimming removed 7 bases from V and 3 bases from J; junction bases left unmatched: 13. CDR3 nucleotides: TGCAGCGCCTTTATGGGGACAGGCATTGACTATGGCTACACCTTC. Translating it yields CSAFMGTGIDYGYTF.

The V call is TRBV29-1, the J call TRBJ1-2, with a weak D call TRBD1 (6 bases). Looked up from germline, CDR1 is SQVTM and CDR2 is ANQGSEA. The CDR3 extends over 13 amino acids. Trimming shortened V by 5 bases and J by 3 bases, and 13 bases separated the two germline ends. The CDR3 DNA sequence: TGCAGCGTTACGGGGGGCGCGGACTATGGCTACACCTTC. Amino acid sequence: CSVTGGADYGYTF.

V usage is TRBV25-1 and J usage is TRBJ1-2; D is unclear. Germline CDR1 reads MGHDK; CDR2 reads SYGVNS. The germline V and J ends were trimmed by 6 bases and 8 bases, with 13 bases remaining between them. The CDR3 length is 12 residues. CDR3 bases: TGTGCCAGCAGCTACGACCTGGGGGGCTACACCTTC. Amino acid sequence: CASSYDLGGYTF.